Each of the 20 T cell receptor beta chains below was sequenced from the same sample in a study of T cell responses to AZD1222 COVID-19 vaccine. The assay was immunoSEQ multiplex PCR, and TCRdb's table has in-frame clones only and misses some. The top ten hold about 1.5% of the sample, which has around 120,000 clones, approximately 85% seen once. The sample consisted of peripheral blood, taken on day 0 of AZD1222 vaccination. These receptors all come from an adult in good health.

This chain's CDR3 is CASSVSQGRNTEAFF. CDR3 nucleotides: TGTGCCAGCAGCGTTAGCCAGGGGAGGAACACTGAAGCTTTCTTT. The V call is TRBV7-9, the J call TRBJ1-1; TRBD1 might be the D (6 bases). The CDR3 is 15 residues long. Trimming cost V 5 bases and J 1 base, with 14 bases left between them. Germline values: CDR1 SEHNR, CDR2 FQNEAQ (reference sequence).

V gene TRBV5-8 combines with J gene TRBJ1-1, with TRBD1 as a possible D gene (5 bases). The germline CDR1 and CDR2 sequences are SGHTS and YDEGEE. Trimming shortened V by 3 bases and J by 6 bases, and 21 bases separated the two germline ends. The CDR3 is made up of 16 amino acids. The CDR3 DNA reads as TGTGCCAGCAGCTGGACCCAGGGCGGGGGGGTTCCTGAAGCTTTCTTT. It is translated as CASSWTQGGGVPEAFF.

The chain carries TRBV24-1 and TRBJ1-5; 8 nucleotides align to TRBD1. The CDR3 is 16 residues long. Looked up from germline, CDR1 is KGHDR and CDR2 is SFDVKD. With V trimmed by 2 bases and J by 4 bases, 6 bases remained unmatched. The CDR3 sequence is CATSDYRGDGNQPQHF. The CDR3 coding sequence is TGTGCCACCAGTGATTACAGGGGGGATGGGAATCAGCCCCAGCATTTT.

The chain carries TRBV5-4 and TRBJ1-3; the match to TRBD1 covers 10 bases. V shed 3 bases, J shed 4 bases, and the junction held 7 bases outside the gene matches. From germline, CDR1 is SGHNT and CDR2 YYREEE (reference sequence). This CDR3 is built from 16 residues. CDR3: CASSWGTGVTGNTIYF. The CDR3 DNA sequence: TGTGCCAGCAGCTGGGGGACAGGGGTCACCGGAAACACCATATATTTT.

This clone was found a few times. CDR3 sequence: CASSFRQGIEETQYF. The CDR3 DNA follows: TGTGCCAGCAGCTTCCGACAGGGGATCGAGGAGACCCAGTACTTC. The rearrangement uses TRBV11-3 and TRBJ2-5, with 8 bases lining up with TRBD1. The CDR3 has 15 amino acids. CDR1 and CDR2 (germline): SGHNT, YENEEA. After removal of 3 bases from V and 5 bases from J, the junction contained 8 bases not matched to a gene.

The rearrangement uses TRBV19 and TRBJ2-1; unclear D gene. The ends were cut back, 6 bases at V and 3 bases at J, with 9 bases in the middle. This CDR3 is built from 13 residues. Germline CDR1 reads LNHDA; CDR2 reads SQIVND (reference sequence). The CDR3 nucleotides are TGTGCCAGTAGCGAAGACCTCTACAATGAGCAGTTCTTC. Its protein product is CASSEDLYNEQFF.

The CDR3 is CASSPRGVGATNEKLFF. For the CDR3, the DNA is TGTGCCAGCTCACCACGTGGAGTGGGCGCAACTAATGAAAAACTGTTTTTT. The chain links TRBV18 to TRBJ1-4, with D unresolved. The CDR3 is 17 amino acids. Trimming shortened V by 1 base and J by 0 bases, and 12 bases separated the two germline ends. Germline-derived CDR1 and CDR2 are KGHSH and LQKENI.

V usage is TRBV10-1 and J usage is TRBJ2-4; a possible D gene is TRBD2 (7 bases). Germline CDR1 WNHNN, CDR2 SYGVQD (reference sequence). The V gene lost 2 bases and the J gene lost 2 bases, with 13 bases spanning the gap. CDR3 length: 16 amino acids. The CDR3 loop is CASSEGEGESKNIQYF. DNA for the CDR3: TGCGCCAGCAGTGAGGGGGAGGGGGAATCCAAAAACATTCAGTACTTC.

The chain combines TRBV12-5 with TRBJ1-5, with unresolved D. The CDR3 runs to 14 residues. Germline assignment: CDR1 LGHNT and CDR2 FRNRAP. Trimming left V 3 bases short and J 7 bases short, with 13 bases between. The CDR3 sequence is CASGFNRPGQPQHF. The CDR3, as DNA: TGTGCTAGTGGTTTTAACAGACCGGGGCAGCCCCAGCATTTT.

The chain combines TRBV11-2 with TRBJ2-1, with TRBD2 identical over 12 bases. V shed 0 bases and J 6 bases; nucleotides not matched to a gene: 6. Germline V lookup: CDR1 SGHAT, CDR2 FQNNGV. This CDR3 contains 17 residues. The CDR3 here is CASSLERGTSGRNEQFF. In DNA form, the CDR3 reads TGTGCCAGCAGCTTAGAACGAGGGACTAGCGGGCGCAATGAGCAGTTCTTC. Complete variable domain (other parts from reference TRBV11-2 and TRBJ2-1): EAGVAQSPRYKIIEKRQSVAFWCNPISGHATLYWYQQILGQGPKLLIQFQNNGVVDDSQLPKDRFSAERLKGVDSTLKIQPAKLEDSAVYLCASSLERGTSGRNEQFFGPGTRLTVL.

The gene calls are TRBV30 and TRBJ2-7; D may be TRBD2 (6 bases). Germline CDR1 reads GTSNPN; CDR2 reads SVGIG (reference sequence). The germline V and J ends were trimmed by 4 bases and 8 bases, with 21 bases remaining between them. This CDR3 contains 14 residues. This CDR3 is CAWTIGTLGGQQYF. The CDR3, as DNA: TGTGCCTGGACCATTGGGACTCTCGGGGGTCAGCAGTACTTC.

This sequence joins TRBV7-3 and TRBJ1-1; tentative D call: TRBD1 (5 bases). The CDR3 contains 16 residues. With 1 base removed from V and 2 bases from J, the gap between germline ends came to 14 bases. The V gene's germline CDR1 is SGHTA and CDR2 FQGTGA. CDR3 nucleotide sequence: TGTGCCAGCAGCTTAAGGTGGTCGGGGGTCAACACTGAAGCTTTCTTT. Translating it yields CASSLRWSGVNTEAFF.

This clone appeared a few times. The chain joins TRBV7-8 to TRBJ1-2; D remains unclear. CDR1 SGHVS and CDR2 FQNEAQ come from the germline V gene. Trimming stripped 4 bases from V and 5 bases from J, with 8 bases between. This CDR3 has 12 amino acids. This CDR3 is CASSSDAYGYTF. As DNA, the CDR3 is TGTGCCAGCAGCTCGGACGCGTATGGCTACACCTTC. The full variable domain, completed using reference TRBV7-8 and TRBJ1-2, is GAGVSQSPRYKVAKRGQDVALRCDPISGHVSLFWYQQALGQGPEFLTYFQNEAQLDKSGLPSDRFFAERPEGSVSTLKIQRTQQEDSAVYLCASSSDAYGYTFGSGTRLTVV.

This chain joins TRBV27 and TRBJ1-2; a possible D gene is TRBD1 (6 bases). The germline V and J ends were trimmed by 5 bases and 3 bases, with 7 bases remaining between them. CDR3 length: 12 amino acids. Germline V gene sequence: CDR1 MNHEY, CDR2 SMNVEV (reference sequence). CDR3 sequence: CASSGQYYGYTF. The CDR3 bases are TGTGCCAGCAGTGGACAGTACTATGGCTACACCTTC.

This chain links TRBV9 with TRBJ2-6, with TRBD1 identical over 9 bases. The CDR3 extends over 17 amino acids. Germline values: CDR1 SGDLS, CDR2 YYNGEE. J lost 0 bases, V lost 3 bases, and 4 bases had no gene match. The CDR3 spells CASSAWTGDSGANVLTF. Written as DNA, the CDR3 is TGTGCCAGCAGCGCCTGGACAGGGGACTCTGGGGCCAACGTCCTGACTTTC.

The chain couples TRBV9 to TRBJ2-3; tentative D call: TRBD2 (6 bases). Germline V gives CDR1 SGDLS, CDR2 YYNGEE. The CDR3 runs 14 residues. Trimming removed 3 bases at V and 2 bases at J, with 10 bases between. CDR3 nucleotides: TGTGCCAGCAGCGGGGGAGGCACCACAGATACGCAGTATTTT. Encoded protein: CASSGGGTTDTQYF.

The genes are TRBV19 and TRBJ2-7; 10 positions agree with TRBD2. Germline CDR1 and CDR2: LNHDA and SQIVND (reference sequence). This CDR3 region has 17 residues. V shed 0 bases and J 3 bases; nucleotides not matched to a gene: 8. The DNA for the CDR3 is TGTGCCAGTAGTATAGATTGGACTAGCGGCAAAAACTACGAGCAGTACTTC. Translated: CASSIDWTSGKNYEQYF.

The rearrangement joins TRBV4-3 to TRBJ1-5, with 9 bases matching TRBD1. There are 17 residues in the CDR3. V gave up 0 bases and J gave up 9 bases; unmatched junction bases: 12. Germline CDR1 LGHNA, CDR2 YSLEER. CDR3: CASSQDVGTGQSPPQHF. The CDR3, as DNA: TGCGCCAGCAGCCAAGATGTGGGGACAGGGCAAAGTCCGCCCCAGCATTTT.

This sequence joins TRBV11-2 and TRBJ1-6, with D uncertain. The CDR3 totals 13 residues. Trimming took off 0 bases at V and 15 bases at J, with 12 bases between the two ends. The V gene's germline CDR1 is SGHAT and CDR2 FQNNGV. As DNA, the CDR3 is TGTGCCAGCAGCTTAGATGTCGTGACGTACCTCCACTTT. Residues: CASSLDVVTYLHF.

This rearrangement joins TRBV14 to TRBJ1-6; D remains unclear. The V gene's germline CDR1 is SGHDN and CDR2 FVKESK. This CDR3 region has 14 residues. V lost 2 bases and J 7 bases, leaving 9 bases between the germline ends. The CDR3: CASSQRAWNSPLHF. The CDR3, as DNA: TGTGCCAGCAGCCAAAGGGCGTGGAATTCACCCCTCCACTTT.